The following is a T cell receptor beta chain sequence with its context. In this sample, this clone turned up once. Its antigen is unknown. It has no much larger one-base neighbor in the sample; base qualities were not kept. The sample is drawn from a study of blood T cell repertoires in COVID-19 (dated by TCRdb to 2018 to 2021). Study-level background: Samples covering the acute and convalescent phases of COVID-19 were provided by collaborators in the United States, Italy and Spain. The prospective study material was composed of cDNA or gDNA derived from T cells, B-cell-depleted T cells, or PBMCs. Deeply sampled blood TCRbeta repertoires from subjects exposed to, actively infected with, or recovered from COVID-19 were included in the dataset. Samples were obtained from the ongoing ImmuneRACE study (first 160 participants) and from 1,254 subjects provided by 6 global collaborators. The repertoires were made available in a free public database intended to serve as a resource for research on the immune response to SARS-CoV-2. HLA class I and class II types, where available, came from metadata supplied by the sample provider rather than from assay-based typing. Sample metadata almost always included a de-identified subject ID, COVID-19 status, age in years and sex.

Overall study outcomes, separate from this receptor: The quantity of clinical and demographic metadata differed by source and by participant and was supplied without curation.

Whole blood was collected in K2EDTA tubes by collaborating institutions according to the institutions' own protocols. For TCRbeta analysis, collaborators shipped samples in one of three forms: frozen whole blood, isolated PBMCs, or DNA extracted from either of those sample types. In the germline V gene, CDR1 corresponds to SQVTM and CDR2 to ANQGSEA. The CDR3, cysteine through phenylalanine, is 18 amino acids long. The CDR3 DNA has 54 bases and is translated from base 1. V loses 4 bases at its end and J loses 6 bases; junction bases beyond the gene matches: 15. TCRbeta CDR3 regions were amplified from genomic DNA by means of the immunoSEQ Assay, a bias-controlled multiplex PCR. Turning to the authors' computational methods: Nucleated cell counts per sample were estimated from amplification of reference gene primers within the assay. To quantify the absolute abundance of each unique TCRbeta CDR3 rearrangement, sequence reads were collapsed and filtered. For each sample, productive Simpson clonality was calculated as the square root of Simpson's diversity index across productive rearrangements. Imported from immuneACCESS, the table was reduced by TCRdb to in-frame sequences with V and J called. These copies leave out some clones; in studies compared against another copy, an unresolved V gene accounts for under half, and the cause of the remainder is not known. That table supplies the V and J calls and clone size; D and trimming were determined from the DNA. This sample holds tens of thousands of clones; around 86% were observed only once. Roughly 8% of the sample belongs to the ten largest clones.

The sequenced sample consisted of peripheral blood. The V gene is TRBV29-1 and the J gene is TRBJ1-6; the junction holds 10 bases that match TRBD1. The sequence was collected from a man aged 50-60 years with active COVID-19. The nucleotide sequence reads as follows: TGCAGCGTTGGTGACAGGGGGCATTTCCCACGAAGTAATTCACCCCTCCACTTT. The translation is CSVGDRGHFPRSNSPLHF.